The sequence of this TCR beta chain was determined in a study of T cells after yellow fever vaccination. Study-level results: Clonotypes found in both CD4 and CD8 compartments made up a small share. One caveat is that FACS-sorted repertoires could contain abundant clonotypes contaminating from the bulk population. Reappearance after the booster was seen for most primary-vaccination clones, at 96% CD4 and around 90% CD8.

Template-switching 5'RACE yielded the TCR cDNA; a universal primer site and UMIs were added in the process. MiXCR, applied by TCRdb to the 5' RACE reads, yields one record per CDR3 protein. The sample has hundreds of thousands of distinct CDR3 sequences, approximately 12% seen once; the top ten hold about 14%. This CDR3 comprises 13 residues. Trimming shortened V by 3 bases and J by 7 bases, and 13 bases separated the two germline ends. In germline, CDR1 is MNHEY, CDR2 SMNVEV (reference sequence). A word on this clonotype: Its antigen is undetermined.

The rearrangement joins TRBV27 to TRBJ2-7; D ambiguous. The receptor comes from a man aged 25 to 40 who received the YFV17D yellow fever vaccine. The input for sequencing was PBMCs, taken on the day of the yellow fever booster vaccination. CDR3 nucleotide sequence: TGTGCCAGCAGTTTTGGTTTTAGTCTGGAGCAGTACTTC. Translation gives CASSFGFSLEQYF.